A selection of T cell receptor beta chains follows, all from one sample in a study of T cells in Graves' hyperthyroidism and ophthalmopathy. Each CDR3 protein gets one entry after TCRdb re-called the multiplex PCR reads with MiXCR. This table has approximately 210,000 distinct CDR3 sequences, roughly a sixth appearing once. Sample: blood. The receptors stem from a man aged 45 to 65 with Graves' hyperthyroidism. CDR3s include the opening cysteine and the closing phenylalanine or tryptophan. The order of the fields is J gene, V gene, CDR3 protein.

j_gene: TRBJ2-3
v_gene: TRBV28
CDR3aa: CASSQETSGRAILTDTQYF

j_gene: TRBJ2-1
v_gene: TRBV3-1
CDR3aa: CASSPGTGVWNEQFF

j_gene: TRBJ2-3
v_gene: TRBV14
CDR3aa: CASSQDRGNTQYF

j_gene: TRBJ1-2
v_gene: TRBV18
CDR3aa: CASSPAMGVDYGYTF

j_gene: TRBJ2-5
v_gene: TRBV11-3
CDR3aa: CASSSGVASGRAQETQYF

j_gene: TRBJ1-5
v_gene: TRBV12-3/TRBV12-4
CDR3aa: CASSRRETGAYNQPQHF

j_gene: TRBJ2-1
v_gene: TRBV28
CDR3aa: CASSRDAEFNNEQFF

j_gene: TRBJ2-7
v_gene: TRBV2
CDR3aa: CASTPGLWNPYEQYF

j_gene: TRBJ2-3
v_gene: TRBV4-1
CDR3aa: CASSQGITPPDTQYF

j_gene: TRBJ2-5
v_gene: TRBV6-1
CDR3aa: CASSNRQETQYF

j_gene: TRBJ2-1
v_gene: TRBV27
CDR3aa: CASSLSRLAFNEQFF

j_gene: TRBJ2-5
v_gene: TRBV7-2
CDR3aa: CASLLLASGQETQYF

j_gene: TRBJ2-3
v_gene: TRBV2
CDR3aa: CASSPGLAGGSGEYF

j_gene: TRBJ2-5
v_gene: TRBV24-1
CDR3aa: CATSDSDRGLETQCF

j_gene: TRBJ2-7
v_gene: TRBV2
CDR3aa: CASTTGLALEQYF

j_gene: TRBJ2-2
v_gene: TRBV3-1
CDR3aa: CASSHFGRTNTGELFF

j_gene: TRBJ2-4
v_gene: TRBV28
CDR3aa: CASSNTGVARNIQYF

j_gene: TRBJ2-6
v_gene: TRBV30
CDR3aa: CAWKAGTGANVLTF

j_gene: TRBJ2-1
v_gene: TRBV12-3/TRBV12-4
CDR3aa: CASRNSLAFPYNEQFF

j_gene: TRBJ2-7
v_gene: TRBV12-3/TRBV12-4
CDR3aa: CASTKGSGEQYF

j_gene: TRBJ2-2
v_gene: TRBV2
CDR3aa: CASSGLISGRGAGELFF

j_gene: TRBJ1-3
v_gene: TRBV7-3
CDR3aa: CASSLMGVTGNTIYF

j_gene: TRBJ1-2
v_gene: TRBV12-3/TRBV12-4
CDR3aa: CASSFRSAGYGYTF

j_gene: TRBJ2-4
v_gene: TRBV20-1
CDR3aa: CSARGRDSKNIQYF

j_gene: TRBJ2-2
v_gene: TRBV5-1
CDR3aa: CASSLVPSGRRTGELFF

j_gene: TRBJ2-7
v_gene: TRBV24-1
CDR3aa: CATSDSAAISYEQYF

j_gene: TRBJ2-7
v_gene: TRBV9
CDR3aa: CASSGASSYEQYF

j_gene: TRBJ2-7
v_gene: TRBV20-1
CDR3aa: CSARDRGRSYEQYF

j_gene: TRBJ2-3
v_gene: TRBV6-1
CDR3aa: CASRDEGLIDTQYF

j_gene: TRBJ2-7
v_gene: TRBV5-1
CDR3aa: CASSWGLRNYEQYF

j_gene: TRBJ2-7
v_gene: TRBV27
CDR3aa: CASSAVAGYPGEQYF

j_gene: TRBJ1-2
v_gene: TRBV6-4
CDR3aa: CASSDSGTGNGYTF

j_gene: TRBJ1-4
v_gene: TRBV4-1
CDR3aa: CASSQTTGTTNEKLFF

j_gene: TRBJ2-3
v_gene: TRBV28
CDR3aa: CASRGGTPSTDTQYF

j_gene: TRBJ1-4
v_gene: TRBV6-1
CDR3aa: CASSKLSTNEELFF

j_gene: TRBJ2-1
v_gene: TRBV7-9
CDR3aa: CASSLEQSSYNEQFF

j_gene: TRBJ1-1
v_gene: TRBV7-3
CDR3aa: CASSWQGGMNTEAFF

j_gene: TRBJ2-3
v_gene: TRBV7-9
CDR3aa: CASSIQGGTDTQYF

j_gene: TRBJ1-1
v_gene: TRBV6-5
CDR3aa: CASSSDGAGNTEAFF

j_gene: TRBJ2-1
v_gene: TRBV2
CDR3aa: CASSGLVWGQFF

j_gene: TRBJ2-1
v_gene: TRBV29-1
CDR3aa: CSAWTEYNEQFF

j_gene: TRBJ1-2
v_gene: TRBV11-2
CDR3aa: CASSLYGTGSNYGYTF

j_gene: TRBJ2-3
v_gene: TRBV14
CDR3aa: CASRPSGSDTQYF

j_gene: TRBJ2-2
v_gene: TRBV7-6
CDR3aa: CASSVHSGELFF

j_gene: TRBJ2-6
v_gene: TRBV7-6
CDR3aa: CASSPGGANVLTF

j_gene: TRBJ2-1
v_gene: TRBV6-1
CDR3aa: CASTSRDLTYNEQFF

j_gene: TRBJ2-1
v_gene: TRBV11-2
CDR3aa: CSSSLWGDEQFF

j_gene: TRBJ1-2
v_gene: TRBV30
CDR3aa: CAWSPRWGNGYTF

j_gene: TRBJ1-1
v_gene: TRBV6-1
CDR3aa: CASSTPGRTNTEAFF

j_gene: TRBJ2-7
v_gene: TRBV6-2/TRBV6-3
CDR3aa: CSSGDEQYF

j_gene: TRBJ2-1
v_gene: TRBV3-1
CDR3aa: CASSQTGRGNEQFF

j_gene: TRBJ2-5
v_gene: TRBV15
CDR3aa: CATSRDRGRETQYF

j_gene: TRBJ2-3
v_gene: TRBV10-3
CDR3aa: CAISEQAGTSTTDTQYF

j_gene: TRBJ1-2
v_gene: TRBV7-8
CDR3aa: CASSLASTNGGYTF